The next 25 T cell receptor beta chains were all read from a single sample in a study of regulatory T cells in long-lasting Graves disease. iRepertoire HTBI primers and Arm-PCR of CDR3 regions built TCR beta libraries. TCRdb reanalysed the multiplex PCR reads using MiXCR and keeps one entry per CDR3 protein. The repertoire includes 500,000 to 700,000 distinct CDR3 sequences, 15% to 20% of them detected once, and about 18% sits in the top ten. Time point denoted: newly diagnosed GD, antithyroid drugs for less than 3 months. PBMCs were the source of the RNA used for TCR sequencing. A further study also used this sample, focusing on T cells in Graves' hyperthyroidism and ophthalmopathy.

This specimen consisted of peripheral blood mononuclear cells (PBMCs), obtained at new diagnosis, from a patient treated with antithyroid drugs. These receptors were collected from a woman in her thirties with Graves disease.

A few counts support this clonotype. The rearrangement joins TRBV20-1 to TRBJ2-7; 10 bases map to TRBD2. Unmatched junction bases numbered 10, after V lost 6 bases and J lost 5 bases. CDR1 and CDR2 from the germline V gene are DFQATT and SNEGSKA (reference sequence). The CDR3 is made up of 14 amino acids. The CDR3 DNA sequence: TGCAGTGCGCCGGGGGTCCTAGCGGGAGACGAGCAGTACTTC. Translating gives CSAPGVLAGDEQYF.

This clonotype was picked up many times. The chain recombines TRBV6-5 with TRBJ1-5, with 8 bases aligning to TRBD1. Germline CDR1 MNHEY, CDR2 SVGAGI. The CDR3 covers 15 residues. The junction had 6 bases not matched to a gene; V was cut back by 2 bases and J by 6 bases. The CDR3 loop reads CASSYDRGPGQPQHF. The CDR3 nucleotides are TGTGCCAGCAGTTACGACAGGGGACCGGGTCAGCCCCAGCATTTT.

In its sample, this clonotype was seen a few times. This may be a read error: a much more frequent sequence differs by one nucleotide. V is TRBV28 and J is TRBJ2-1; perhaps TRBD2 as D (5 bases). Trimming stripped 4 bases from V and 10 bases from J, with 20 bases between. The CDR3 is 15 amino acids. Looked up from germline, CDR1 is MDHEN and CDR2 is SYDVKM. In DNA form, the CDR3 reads TGTGCCAGCAGTTCCCCCCCGGGAACCTACTACGAGCAGTTCTTC. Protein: CASSSPPGTYYEQFF. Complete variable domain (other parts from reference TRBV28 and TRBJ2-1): DVKVTQSSRYLVKRTGEKVFLECVQDMDHENMFWYRQDPGLGLRLIYFSYDVKMKEKGDIPEGYSVSREKKERFSLILESASTNQTSMYLCASSSPPGTYYEQFFGPGTRLTVL.

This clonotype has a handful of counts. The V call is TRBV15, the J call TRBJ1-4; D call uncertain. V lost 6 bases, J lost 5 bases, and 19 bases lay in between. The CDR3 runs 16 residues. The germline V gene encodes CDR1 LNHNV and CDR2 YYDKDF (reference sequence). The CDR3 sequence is CATSARDTLPNEKLFF. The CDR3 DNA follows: TGTGCCACCAGTGCGCGAGACACCCTCCCCAATGAAAAACTGTTTTTT.

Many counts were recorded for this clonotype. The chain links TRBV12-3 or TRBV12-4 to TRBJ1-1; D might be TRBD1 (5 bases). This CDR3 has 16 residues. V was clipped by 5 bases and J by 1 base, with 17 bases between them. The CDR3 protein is CASSHFTRDWNTEAFF. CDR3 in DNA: TGTGCCAGCAGTCACTTTACCCGGGACTGGAACACTGAAGCTTTCTTT.

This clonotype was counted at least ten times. CDR3 bases: TGTGCCAGCAGTTTGACACGGATCTCCTACGAGCAGTACTTC. This codes for CASSLTRISYEQYF. The chain combines TRBV28 with TRBJ2-7; D gene unclear. V was pared by 3 bases and J by 0 bases, with 9 bases between. The length of the CDR3 is 14 residues. Germline V CDR1 and CDR2: MDHEN, SYDVKM. The complete variable domain, with remaining parts taken from reference TRBV28 and TRBJ2-7, reads DVKVTQSSRYLVKRTGEKVFLECVQDMDHENMFWYRQDPGLGLRLIYFSYDVKMKEKGDIPEGYSVSREKKERFSLILESASTNQTSMYLCASSLTRISYEQYFGPGTRLTVT.

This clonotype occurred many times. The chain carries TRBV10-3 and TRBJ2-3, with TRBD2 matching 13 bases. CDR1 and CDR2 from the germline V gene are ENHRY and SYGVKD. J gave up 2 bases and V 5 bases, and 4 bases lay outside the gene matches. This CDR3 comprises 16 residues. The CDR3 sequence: CAISSGLAGATDTQYF. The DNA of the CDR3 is TGTGCCATCAGTTCCGGACTAGCGGGGGCCACAGATACGCAGTATTTT.

CDR3 coding DNA: TGTGCCAGCAGCCGAGACAGGCACTCCTACAATGAGCAGTTCTTC. This codes for CASSRDRHSYNEQFF. The chain recombines TRBV14 with TRBJ2-1; tentatively, D is TRBD1 (6 bases). Germline assignment: CDR1 SGHDN and CDR2 FVKESK. The CDR3 runs 15 residues. With 4 bases removed from V and 0 bases from J, the gap between germline ends came to 10 bases.

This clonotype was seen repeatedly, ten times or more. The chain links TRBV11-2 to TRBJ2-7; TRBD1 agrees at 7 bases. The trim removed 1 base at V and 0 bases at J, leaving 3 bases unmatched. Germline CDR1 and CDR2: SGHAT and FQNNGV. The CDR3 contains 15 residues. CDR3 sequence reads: CASSLVTGVSYEQYF. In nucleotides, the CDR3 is TGTGCCAGCAGCTTAGTCACAGGGGTCTCCTACGAGCAGTACTTC.

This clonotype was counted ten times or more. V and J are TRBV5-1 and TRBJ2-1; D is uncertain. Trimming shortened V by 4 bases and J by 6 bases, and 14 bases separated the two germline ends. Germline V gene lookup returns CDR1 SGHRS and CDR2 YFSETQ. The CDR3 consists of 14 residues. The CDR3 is CASSVDPNGNEQFF. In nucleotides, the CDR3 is TGCGCCAGCAGCGTTGACCCAAACGGCAATGAGCAGTTCTTC.

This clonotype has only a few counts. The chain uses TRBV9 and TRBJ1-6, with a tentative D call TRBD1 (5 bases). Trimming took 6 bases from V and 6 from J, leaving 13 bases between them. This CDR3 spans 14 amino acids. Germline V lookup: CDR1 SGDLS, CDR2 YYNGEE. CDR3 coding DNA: TGTGCCAGCACCCCAGGGATGGCTAATTCACCCCTCCACTTT. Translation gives CASTPGMANSPLHF.

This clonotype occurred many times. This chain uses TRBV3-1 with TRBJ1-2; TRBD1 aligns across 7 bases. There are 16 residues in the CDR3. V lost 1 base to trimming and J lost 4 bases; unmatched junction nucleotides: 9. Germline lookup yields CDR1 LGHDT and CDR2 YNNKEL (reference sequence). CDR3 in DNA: TGTGCCAGCAGCCAAGCGACAGGGCGGGTCGCCTATGGCTACACCTTC. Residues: CASSQATGRVAYGYTF.

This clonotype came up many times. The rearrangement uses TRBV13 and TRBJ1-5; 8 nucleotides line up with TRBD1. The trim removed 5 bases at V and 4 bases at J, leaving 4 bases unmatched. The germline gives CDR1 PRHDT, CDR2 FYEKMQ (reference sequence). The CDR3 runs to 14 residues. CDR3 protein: CASSQTGANQPQHF. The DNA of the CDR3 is TGTGCCAGCAGCCAGACAGGGGCAAATCAGCCCCAGCATTTT.

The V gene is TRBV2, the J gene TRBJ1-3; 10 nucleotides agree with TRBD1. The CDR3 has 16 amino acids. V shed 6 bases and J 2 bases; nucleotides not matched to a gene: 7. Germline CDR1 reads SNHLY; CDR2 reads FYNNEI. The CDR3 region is CASSLDGTGAGNTIYF. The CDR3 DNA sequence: TGTGCCAGCAGCCTGGACGGGACAGGGGCTGGAAACACCATATATTTT.

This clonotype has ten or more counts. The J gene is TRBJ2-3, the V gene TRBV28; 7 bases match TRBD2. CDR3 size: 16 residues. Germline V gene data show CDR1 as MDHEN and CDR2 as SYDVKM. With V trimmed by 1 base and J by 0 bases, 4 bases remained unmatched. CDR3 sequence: CASSLFSGGSTDTQYF. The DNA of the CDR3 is TGTGCCAGCAGTTTATTTTCCGGGGGGAGCACAGATACGCAGTATTTT.

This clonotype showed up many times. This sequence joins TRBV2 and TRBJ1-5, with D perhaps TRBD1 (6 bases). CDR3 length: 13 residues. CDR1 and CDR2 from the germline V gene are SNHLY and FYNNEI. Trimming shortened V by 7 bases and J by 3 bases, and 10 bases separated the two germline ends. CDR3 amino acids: CASMDSSNQPQHF. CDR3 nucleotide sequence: TGTGCCAGCATGGACAGCTCCAATCAGCCCCAGCATTTT.

The CDR3 region has the DNA TGTGCCAGCAGAGAGGGGTCTTCGAACACCGGGGAGCTGTTTTTT. Protein sequence: CASREGSSNTGELFF. The rearrangement joins TRBV2 to TRBJ2-2; D is tentatively TRBD1 or TRBD2 (5 bases each). Trimming left V 6 bases short and J 0 bases short, with 11 bases between. Germline assignment: CDR1 SNHLY and CDR2 FYNNEI. The CDR3 loop spans 15 amino acids.

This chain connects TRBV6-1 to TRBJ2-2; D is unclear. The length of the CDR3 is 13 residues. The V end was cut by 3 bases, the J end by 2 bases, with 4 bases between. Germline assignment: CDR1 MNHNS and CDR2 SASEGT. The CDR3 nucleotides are TGTGCCAGCAGTGAGACTAACACCGGGGAGCTGTTTTTT. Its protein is CASSETNTGELFF.

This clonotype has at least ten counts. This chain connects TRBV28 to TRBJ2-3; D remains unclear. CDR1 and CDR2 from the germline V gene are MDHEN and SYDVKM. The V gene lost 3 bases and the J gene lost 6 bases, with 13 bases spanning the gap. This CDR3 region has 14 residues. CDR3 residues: CASSLPARPDTQYF. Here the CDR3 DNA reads TGTGCCAGCAGTTTGCCGGCCCGTCCGGATACGCAGTATTTT.

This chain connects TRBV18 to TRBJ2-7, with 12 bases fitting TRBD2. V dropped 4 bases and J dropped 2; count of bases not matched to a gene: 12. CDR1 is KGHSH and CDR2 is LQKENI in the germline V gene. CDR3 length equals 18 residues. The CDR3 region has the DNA TGTGCCAGCTCACAGACTAGCGGGAGTATGAGGGGGACCTACGAGCAGTACTTC. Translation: CASSQTSGSMRGTYEQYF.

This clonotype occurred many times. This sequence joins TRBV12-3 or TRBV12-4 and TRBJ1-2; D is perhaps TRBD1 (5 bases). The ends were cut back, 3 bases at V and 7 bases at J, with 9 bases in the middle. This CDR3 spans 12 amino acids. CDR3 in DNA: TGTGCCAGCAGTTTTGGGGGAGGTGGCTACACCTTC. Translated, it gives CASSFGGGGYTF.

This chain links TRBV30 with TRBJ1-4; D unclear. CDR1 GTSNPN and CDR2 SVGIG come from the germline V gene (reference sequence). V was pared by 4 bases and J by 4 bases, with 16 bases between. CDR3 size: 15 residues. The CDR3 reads CAWTVIGGDNEKLFF. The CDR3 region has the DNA TGTGCCTGGACGGTGATAGGAGGTGATAATGAAAAACTGTTTTTT.

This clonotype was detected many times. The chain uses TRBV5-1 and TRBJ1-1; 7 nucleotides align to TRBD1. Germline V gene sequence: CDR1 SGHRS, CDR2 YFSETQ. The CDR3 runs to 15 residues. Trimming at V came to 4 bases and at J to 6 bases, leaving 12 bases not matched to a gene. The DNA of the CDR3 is TGCGCCAGCAGCCTCCGACAGGGCTTGCGATCTGAAGCTTTCTTT. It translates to CASSLRQGLRSEAFF.

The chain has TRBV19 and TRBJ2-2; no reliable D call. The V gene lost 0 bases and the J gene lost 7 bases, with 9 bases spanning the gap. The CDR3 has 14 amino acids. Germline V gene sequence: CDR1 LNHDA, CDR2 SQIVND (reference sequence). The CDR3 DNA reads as TGTGCCAGTAGTATAGATCGGGCGTTCGGGGAGCTGTTTTTT. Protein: CASSIDRAFGELFF. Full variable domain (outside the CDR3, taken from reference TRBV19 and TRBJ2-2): DGGITQSPKYLFRKEGQNVTLSCEQNLNHDAMYWYRQDPGQGLRLIYYSQIVNDFQKGDIAEGYSVSREKKESFPLTVTSAQKNPTAFYLCASSIDRAFGELFFGEGSRLTVL.

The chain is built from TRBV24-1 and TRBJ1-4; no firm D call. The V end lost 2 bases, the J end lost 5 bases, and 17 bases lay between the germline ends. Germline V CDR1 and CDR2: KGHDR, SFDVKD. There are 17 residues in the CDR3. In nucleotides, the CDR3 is TGTGCCACCAGTGATTATCGGAAACAGACTCGAAATGAAAAACTGTTTTTT. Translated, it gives CATSDYRKQTRNEKLFF.